Each of the 30 T cell receptor beta chains below was sequenced from the same sample in a study of OX40 agonist ivuxolimab in advanced cancers. Some clones are missing from TCRdb's copy, which holds only in-frame ones; the method was immunoSEQ multiplex PCR. Altogether fewer than 100,000 clones are present, roughly 93% being singletons, with the ten largest covering around 0.35%. The sample here was CD4+ or CD8+ T cells sorted from blood, taken in a trial of the OX40 agonist ivuxolimab. These receptors all stem from an adult with an advanced solid tumor such as melanoma, head and neck, liver or kidney cancer.

V and J are TRBV19 and TRBJ2-5; 8 bases line up with TRBD1. The CDR3 is 14 amino acids. CDR1 is LNHDA, CDR2 SQIVND, per germline (reference sequence). The junction had 8 bases not matched to a gene; V was cut back by 9 bases and J by 2 bases. CDR3 nucleotides: TGTGCCAGCAGCCCGAGGGACAGGCAAGAGACCCAGTACTTC. Translating gives CASSPRDRQETQYF.

The chain has TRBV11-2 and TRBJ2-3, with D possibly TRBD2 on 6 matching bases. Trimming took 5 bases from V and 9 from J, leaving 18 bases between them. Germline V gene lookup returns CDR1 SGHAT and CDR2 FQNNGV. The CDR3 sequence is 14 residues long. The chain's CDR3 is CASSPVAGLETQYF. CDR3 DNA sequence: TGTGCCAGCAGCCCGGTGGCGGGGCTGGAAACGCAGTATTTT.

The CDR3 nucleotides read TGTGCCAGCAGTTACTCGACAAGTACAGATACGCAGTATTTT. Translated, it gives CASSYSTSTDTQYF. This chain connects TRBV6-5 to TRBJ2-3, with unresolved D. V lost 0 bases and J 3 bases, leaving 7 bases between the germline ends. Germline CDR1 and CDR2: MNHEY and SVGAGI. The CDR3 is made up of 14 amino acids.

The chain recombines TRBV5-1 with TRBJ2-2; 7 nucleotides agree with TRBD1. V lost 4 bases to trimming and J lost 5 bases; unmatched junction nucleotides: 8. Germline loops: CDR1 SGHRS, CDR2 YFSETQ. The CDR3 runs 15 residues. The CDR3 DNA sequence: TGCGCCAGCAGCCTACAGACAGGGCGAACCGGGGAGCTGTTTTTT. Amino acids: CASSLQTGRTGELFF.

The V gene is TRBV29-1, the J gene TRBJ2-7, with no clear D. The CDR3 length is 13 residues. Germline CDR1 reads SQVTM; CDR2 reads ANQGSEA. The CDR3 region has the DNA TGCAGGAACTCCGATTCTGGTGGCGACGAGCAGTACTTC. Its protein is CRNSDSGGDEQYF.

The chain employs TRBV7-2 and TRBJ2-5; D may be TRBD1 (6 bases). The V and J ends lost 6 bases and 5 bases respectively, with 19 bases between them. This CDR3 has 15 amino acids. Looked up from germline, CDR1 is SGHTA and CDR2 is FQGNSA. CDR3 loop: CASSSTGHPTETQYF. CDR3 sequence (DNA): TGTGCCAGCAGTTCAACGGGACATCCCACGGAGACCCAGTACTTC.

The gene calls are TRBV6-1 and TRBJ2-1; no reliable D call. V dropped 4 bases and J dropped 0 bases, with 13 bases sitting between them. This CDR3 has 16 residues. Per the germline V gene, CDR1 is MNHNS and CDR2 is SASEGT. The CDR3 bases are TGTGCCAGCAGTGGCCATACACCGGGCTCCTACAATGAGCAGTTCTTC. It codes for CASSGHTPGSYNEQFF.

This chain joins TRBV6-5 and TRBJ1-3; 9 bases agree with TRBD1. This CDR3 contains 16 residues. The germline V gene encodes CDR1 MNHEY and CDR2 SVGAGI. Trimming at V came to 2 bases and at J to 2 bases, leaving 4 bases not matched to a gene. The CDR3 nucleotides read TGTGCCAGCAGTTACGCCGGGACAGGGACTGGAAACACCATATATTTT. As protein: CASSYAGTGTGNTIYF.

This rearrangement joins TRBV27 to TRBJ2-6; 9 bases map to TRBD1. The ends lost 3 bases at V and 18 bases at J; junction bases unmatched: 18. CDR1 and CDR2 from the germline V gene are MNHEY and SMNVEV (reference sequence). The length of the CDR3 is 16 residues. In DNA, the CDR3 is TGTGCCAGCAGTTTGGAACAGGGGGCAACCAATGCTTTCTGGACTTTC. Amino acid sequence: CASSLEQGATNAFWTF.

This clone was seen more than once but under ten times. The rearrangement links TRBV6-1 to TRBJ1-5; no clear D gene. Germline V CDR1 and CDR2: MNHNS, SASEGT. The CDR3 length is 15 residues. Trimming stripped 1 base from V and 3 bases from J, with 10 bases between. The CDR3 is CASSEGQSFNQPQHF. CDR3 coding DNA: TGTGCCAGCAGTGAAGGGCAGTCATTCAATCAGCCCCAGCATTTT.

The V call is TRBV18, the J call TRBJ2-3, with 12 bases that match TRBD2. V gave up 1 base and J gave up 3 bases; unmatched junction bases: 5. This CDR3 is built from 17 residues. Germline V CDR1 and CDR2: KGHSH, LQKENI. CDR3 sequence (DNA): TGTGCCAGCTCACCACGAACTAGCGGGAGGACTACAGATACGCAGTATTTT. Encoded protein: CASSPRTSGRTTDTQYF.

The chain combines TRBV2 with TRBJ2-2; D ambiguous. The CDR3 extends over 16 amino acids. Germline-derived CDR1 and CDR2 are SNHLY and FYNNEI. The V and J ends lost 4 bases and 6 bases respectively, with 18 bases between them. In nucleotides, the CDR3 is TGTGCCAGCAGTGTAAATTCGGCTAATAACGCCGGGGAGCTGTTTTTT. The encoded protein is CASSVNSANNAGELFF.

The chain combines TRBV6-4 with TRBJ1-5; possible D gene TRBD1, 5 bases. This CDR3 is built from 14 residues. The germline V gene has CDR1 MRHNA and CDR2 SNTAGT. With 7 bases removed from V and 9 bases from J, the gap between germline ends came to 19 bases. The CDR3 reads CASITTVGWRPQHF. Written as DNA, the CDR3 is TGTGCCAGCATCACGACAGTTGGTTGGCGGCCCCAGCATTTT.

The chain employs TRBV4-3 and TRBJ1-1; tentative D call: TRBD1 (6 bases). Trimming shortened V by 8 bases and J by 3 bases, and 13 bases separated the two germline ends. The CDR3 runs 13 residues. Germline V gives CDR1 LGHNA, CDR2 YSLEER. CDR3 coding DNA: TGCGCCAGCTCTAATACAGGGTACACTGAAGCTTTCTTT. Amino acids: CASSNTGYTEAFF.

This rearrangement joins TRBV5-1 to TRBJ2-2; D possibly matches TRBD1 or TRBD2 (6 bases each). The CDR3 has 17 amino acids. The germline CDR1 and CDR2 sequences are SGHRS and YFSETQ. The V and J ends lost 4 bases and 2 bases respectively, with 18 bases between them. The CDR3 protein is CASSEGGQSANTGELFF. Here the CDR3 DNA reads TGCGCCAGCAGCGAGGGAGGACAGTCGGCCAACACCGGGGAGCTGTTTTTT.

This chain links TRBV6-5 with TRBJ2-7; D might be TRBD1 (6 bases). Germline V gives CDR1 MNHEY, CDR2 SVGAGI. The CDR3 length is 14 residues. V was cut by 0 bases and J by 4 bases, with 10 bases left in between. CDR3 region: CASSYSSQGYEQYF. CDR3 DNA sequence: TGTGCCAGCAGTTACTCGAGCCAGGGGTACGAGCAGTACTTC.

The chain is built from TRBV10-1 and TRBJ2-7; TRBD1 matches 8 bases. CDR3 size: 15 residues. Germline V lookup: CDR1 WNHNN, CDR2 SYGVQD (reference sequence). Trimming removed 6 bases from V and 1 base from J; junction bases left unmatched: 8. CDR3 loop: CASSTPGTGSYEQYF. Here the CDR3 DNA reads TGCGCCAGCAGCACCCCCGGGACAGGTTCCTACGAGCAGTACTTC.

The chain recombines TRBV27 with TRBJ2-4, with 11 bases matching TRBD1. J was trimmed by 5 bases and V by 6 bases; bases with no gene match: 6. There are 15 residues in the CDR3. Per the germline V gene, CDR1 is MNHEY and CDR2 is SMNVEV (reference sequence). The CDR3 DNA sequence: TGTGCCAGCAGACAGGACAGGGGGCGAGAAAACATTCAGTACTTC. Protein sequence: CASRQDRGRENIQYF.

This clone came up a few times. The genes are TRBV4-2 and TRBJ2-2; 8 nucleotides agree with TRBD2. Trimming at V came to 0 bases and at J to 2 bases, leaving 2 bases not matched to a gene. The CDR3 has 16 amino acids. The germline CDR1 and CDR2 sequences are LGHNA and YNFKEQ. The CDR3 sequence is CASSQDLAGNTGELFF. CDR3 DNA: TGTGCCAGCAGCCAAGATCTAGCGGGTAACACCGGGGAGCTGTTTTTT.

This clone was recorded once. The gene calls are TRBV28 and TRBJ2-1; no definite D call. This CDR3 is 14 amino acids long. Trimming took 8 bases from V and 5 from J, leaving 16 bases between them. Looked up from germline, CDR1 is MDHEN and CDR2 is SYDVKM. The CDR3 region has the DNA TGTGCCAGCGAGCCCTCCCCCCGAAACAATGAGCAGTTCTTC. Protein sequence: CASEPSPRNNEQFF.

There are a few counts of this clone. The J gene is TRBJ1-1, the V gene TRBV6-6, with D possibly being TRBD1 (5 bases). V lost 5 bases and J lost 4, with 8 bases in between. Germline CDR1 MNHNY, CDR2 SVGAGI (reference sequence). The CDR3 contains 12 residues. The chain's CDR3 is CASSGGVTEAFF. CDR3 DNA sequence: TGTGCCAGCAGTGGAGGGGTCACTGAAGCTTTCTTT.

The chain employs TRBV15 and TRBJ2-1; 10 bases fit TRBD2. Germline V lookup: CDR1 LNHNV, CDR2 YYDKDF (reference sequence). The V gene end was trimmed by 1 base and the J gene end by 8 bases; junction bases not matched to a gene: 8. The CDR3 covers 16 residues. CDR3 DNA sequence: TGTGCCACCAGCAGAGGGTCTAGCGGGAGAATCTATGAGCAGTTCTTC. Translated: CATSRGSSGRIYEQFF.

This chain uses TRBV7-9 with TRBJ2-7; possible D gene TRBD1, 6 bases. The germline V gene encodes CDR1 SEHNR and CDR2 FQNEAQ (reference sequence). This CDR3 spans 13 amino acids. The ends were cut back, 6 bases at V and 5 bases at J, with 14 bases in the middle. The CDR3 loop is CASRIGGLDEQYF. The CDR3, as DNA: TGTGCCAGCAGAATAGGGGGTTTGGACGAGCAGTACTTC. The full variable domain, with the rest looked up from reference TRBV7-9 and TRBJ2-7, is DTGVSQNPRHKITKRGQNVTFRCDPISEHNRLYWYRQTLGQGPEFLTYFQNEAQLEKSRLLSDRFSAERPKGSFSTLEIQRTEQGDSAMYLCASRIGGLDEQYFGPGTRLTVT.

This clone has only one observation. The chain combines TRBV7-9 with TRBJ2-1, with 10 bases that match TRBD2. Looked up from germline, CDR1 is SEHNR and CDR2 is FQNEAQ (reference sequence). The V and J ends lost 5 bases and 6 bases, in that order; junction bases with no gene match: 7. The CDR3 runs 15 residues. The CDR3 here is CASSRSGLATNEQFF. CDR3 sequence (DNA): TGTGCCAGCAGCAGATCGGGACTAGCGACCAATGAGCAGTTCTTC.

The CDR3 coding sequence is TGCAGCGTTGAACTCGACGCCCGGTCGAACACTGAAGCTTTCTTT. The encoded protein is CSVELDARSNTEAFF. The chain recombines TRBV29-1 with TRBJ1-1; D gene unclear. This CDR3 comprises 15 residues. The germline gives CDR1 SQVTM, CDR2 ANQGSEA. V was pared by 2 bases and J by 1 base, with 14 bases between.

The CDR3 sequence is CASSYQDTSNTF. CDR3 nucleotides: TGTGCCAGCAGTTACCAAGACACCTCAAACACCTTC. The rearrangement uses TRBV6-6 and TRBJ1-2; D call uncertain. The CDR3 runs to 12 residues. Germline loops: CDR1 MNHNY, CDR2 SVGAGI (reference sequence). V gave up 2 bases and J gave up 12 bases, with 13 bases separating them.

This chain uses TRBV4-3 with TRBJ2-7, with unresolved D. This CDR3 is 13 amino acids long. Trimming pared 0 bases from V and 4 bases from J, leaving 7 bases between. The germline V gene has CDR1 LGHNA and CDR2 YSLEER. The CDR3 is CASSQESRYEQYF. In DNA, the CDR3 is TGCGCCAGCAGCCAAGAAAGCAGATACGAGCAGTACTTC.

This CDR3 is CASSLGQGVQPQHF. The CDR3 coding sequence is TGTGCCAGCAGCTTGGGACAGGGGGTTCAGCCCCAGCATTTT. The chain has TRBV5-4 and TRBJ1-5, with 9 bases lining up with TRBD1. Germline V gene data show CDR1 as SGHNT and CDR2 as YYREEE (reference sequence). The J segment lost 6 bases and the V segment lost 0 bases, leaving 1 base of the junction unmatched. The CDR3 is 14 amino acids.

The J gene is TRBJ2-7, the V gene TRBV28, with D possibly TRBD2 on 6 matching bases. This CDR3 comprises 15 residues. V lost 5 bases and J 4 bases, leaving 18 bases between the germline ends. Germline values: CDR1 MDHEN, CDR2 SYDVKM. The CDR3 loop is CASSTTGLGLYEQYF. The CDR3 region has the DNA TGTGCCAGCAGTACCACGGGGCTGGGACTTTACGAGCAGTACTTC.

J is TRBJ2-5 and V is TRBV14; D may be TRBD1 (6 bases). The CDR3 length is 17 residues. Trimming removed 1 base from V and 0 bases from J, with 15 bases in between. In germline, CDR1 is SGHDN, CDR2 FVKESK. CDR3 bases: TGTGCCAGCAGCCAAGTGGGGGCGGCTACGTACCAAGAGACCCAGTACTTC. This codes for CASSQVGAATYQETQYF.